This T cell receptor beta chain was identified during a study of cytomegalovirus exposure and HLA in healthy donors. Study findings and constraints: Based on reports, TCR beta sequences accurately predicted HLA-A and HLA-B alleles for most subjects. The number of N-insertions in an Asian-associated ancestry cluster was reportedly below the roughly 620-donor mean in a later analysis.

Each donor was healthy, and each was a bone marrow donor. Vbeta (60) and Jbeta (13) primers were used in the PCR. Using immunoSEQ multiplex PCR, the repertoire was profiled, and TCRdb retains in-frame clones only, with some absent. The sample has 50,000 or so clones; 65% to 80% are singletons. V shed 0 bases and J shed 4 bases, with 7 bases lying between them. CDR1 is MGHRA and CDR2 is YSYEKL in the germline V gene. The length of the CDR3 is 14 residues. In regard to this clone: Its antigen is not known.

This TCR was sampled from a man between 40 and 49 years old in good health and CMV-seropositive. Sequenced input: PBMCs. V and J are TRBV4-1 and TRBJ1-5, with D uncertain. The CDR3 sequence: CASSQDPQNQPQHF. As DNA, the CDR3 is TGCGCCAGCAGCCAAGACCCACAGAATCAGCCCCAGCATTTT.